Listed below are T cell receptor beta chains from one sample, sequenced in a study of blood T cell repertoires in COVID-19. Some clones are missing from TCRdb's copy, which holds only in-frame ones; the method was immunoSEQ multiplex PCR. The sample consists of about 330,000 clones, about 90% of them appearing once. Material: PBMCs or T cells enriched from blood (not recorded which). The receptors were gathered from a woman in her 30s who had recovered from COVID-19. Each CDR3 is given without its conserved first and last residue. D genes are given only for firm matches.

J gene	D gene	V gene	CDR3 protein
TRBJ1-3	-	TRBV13	ASSFLGAGNTIY
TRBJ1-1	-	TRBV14	ASRHMRGTEAF
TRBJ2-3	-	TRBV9	ASSAVDWMITDTQY
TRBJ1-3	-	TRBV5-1	ASSLEGGGNTIY
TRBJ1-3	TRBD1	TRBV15	ATSRDLVDRGGNTIY
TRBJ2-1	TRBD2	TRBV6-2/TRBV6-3	ASSGLAGEQF
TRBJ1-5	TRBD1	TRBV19	ASSSNRDRGQPQH
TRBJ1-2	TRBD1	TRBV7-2	ASSAPDRGIYGYT
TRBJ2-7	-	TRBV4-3	ASSQRHRIPPRD
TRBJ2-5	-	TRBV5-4	ASSSSLGSQETQY
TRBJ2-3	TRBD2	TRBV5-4	ASSSTSEGDTQY
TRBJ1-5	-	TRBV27	ASSFSRSNQPQH
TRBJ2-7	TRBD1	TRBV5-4	ASSSTRQGDYEQY
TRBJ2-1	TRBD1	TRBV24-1	ATSDSRTGNNEQF
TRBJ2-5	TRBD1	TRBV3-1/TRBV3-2	ASSQAGTGSLETQY
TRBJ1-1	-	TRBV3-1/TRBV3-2	ASSQVHSRGTEAF
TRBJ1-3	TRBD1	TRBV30	AWTTGASGNTIY
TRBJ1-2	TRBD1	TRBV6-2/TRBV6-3	ASSYGTGGFGGYT